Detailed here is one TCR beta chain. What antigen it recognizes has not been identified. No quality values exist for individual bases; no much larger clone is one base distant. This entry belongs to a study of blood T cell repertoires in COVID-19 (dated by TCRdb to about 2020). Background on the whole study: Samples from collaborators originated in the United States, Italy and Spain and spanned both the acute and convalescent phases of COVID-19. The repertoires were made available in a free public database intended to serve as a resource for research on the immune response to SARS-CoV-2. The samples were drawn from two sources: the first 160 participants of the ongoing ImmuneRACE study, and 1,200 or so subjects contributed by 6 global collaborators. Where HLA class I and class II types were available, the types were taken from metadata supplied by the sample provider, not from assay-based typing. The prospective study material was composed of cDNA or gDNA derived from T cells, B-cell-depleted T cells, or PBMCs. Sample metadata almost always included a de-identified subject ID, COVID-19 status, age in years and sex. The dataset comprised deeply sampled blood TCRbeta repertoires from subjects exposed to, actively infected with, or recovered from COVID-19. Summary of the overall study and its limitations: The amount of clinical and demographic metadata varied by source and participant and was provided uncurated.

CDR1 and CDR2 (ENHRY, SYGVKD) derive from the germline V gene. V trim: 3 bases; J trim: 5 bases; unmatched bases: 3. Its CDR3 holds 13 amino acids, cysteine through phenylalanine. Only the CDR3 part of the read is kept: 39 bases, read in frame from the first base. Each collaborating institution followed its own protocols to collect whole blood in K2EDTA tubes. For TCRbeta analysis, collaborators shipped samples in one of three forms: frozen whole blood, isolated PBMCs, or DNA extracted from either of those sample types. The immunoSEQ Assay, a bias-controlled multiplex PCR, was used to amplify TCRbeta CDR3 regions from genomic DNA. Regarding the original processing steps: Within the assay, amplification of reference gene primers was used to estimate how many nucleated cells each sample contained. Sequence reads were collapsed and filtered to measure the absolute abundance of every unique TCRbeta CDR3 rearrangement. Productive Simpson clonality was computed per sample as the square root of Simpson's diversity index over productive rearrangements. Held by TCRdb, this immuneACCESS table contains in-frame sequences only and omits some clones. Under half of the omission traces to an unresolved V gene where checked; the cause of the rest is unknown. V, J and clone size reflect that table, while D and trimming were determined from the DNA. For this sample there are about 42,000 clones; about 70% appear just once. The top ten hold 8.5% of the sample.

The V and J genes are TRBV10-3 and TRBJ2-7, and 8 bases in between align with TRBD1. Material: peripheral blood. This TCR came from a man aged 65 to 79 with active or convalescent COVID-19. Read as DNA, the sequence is TGTGCCATCAGTGATTCGACAGGGGACGAGCAGTACTTC. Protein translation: CAISDSTGDEQYF.